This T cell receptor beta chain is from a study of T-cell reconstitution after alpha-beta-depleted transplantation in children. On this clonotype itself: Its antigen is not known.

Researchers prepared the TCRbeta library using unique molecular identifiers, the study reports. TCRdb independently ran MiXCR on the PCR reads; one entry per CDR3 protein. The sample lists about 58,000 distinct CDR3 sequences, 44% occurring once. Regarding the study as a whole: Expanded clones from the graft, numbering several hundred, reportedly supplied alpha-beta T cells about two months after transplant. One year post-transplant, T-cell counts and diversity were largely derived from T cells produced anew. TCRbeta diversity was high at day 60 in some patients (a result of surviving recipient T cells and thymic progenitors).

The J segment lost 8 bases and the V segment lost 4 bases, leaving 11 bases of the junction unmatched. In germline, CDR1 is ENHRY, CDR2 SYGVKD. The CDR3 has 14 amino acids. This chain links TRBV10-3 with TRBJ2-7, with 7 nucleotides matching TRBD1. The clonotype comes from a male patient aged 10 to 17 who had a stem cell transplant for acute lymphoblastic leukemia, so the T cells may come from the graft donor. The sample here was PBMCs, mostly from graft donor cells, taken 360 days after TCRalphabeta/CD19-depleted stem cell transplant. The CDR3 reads CAISGDRENLKQYF. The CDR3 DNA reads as TGTGCCATCAGTGGTGACAGGGAGAATTTGAAGCAGTACTTC.